Listed here is a single TCR beta chain. The germline CDR1 and CDR2 sequences are MGHRA and YSYEKL. The CDR3 length is 17 residues. Trimming took 0 bases from V and 4 from J; bases not matched to a gene: 10. The data belong to a study of blood T cell repertoires in COVID-19. Looking at the study overall: T cells, B-cell-depleted T cells, or PBMCs supplied cDNA or gDNA.

Original handling: How many nucleated cells were present was estimated from reference gene primer amplification. TCRdb's copy holds only in-frame clones and misses some; the assay was immunoSEQ multiplex PCR. V and J calls and clone size are copied from that table; D and trimming were computed from the DNA. In the table there are fewer than 120,000 clones, more than 75% of which are singletons. What was sequenced was peripheral blood. The source is a woman aged 45-59 years with acute or convalescent COVID-19. V usage is TRBV4-1 and J usage is TRBJ2-7; TRBD2 matches at 9 bases. CDR3 nucleotide sequence: TGCGCCAGCAGCCAAGATGTATCTGGACTAGCGCAATACGAGCAGTACTTC. Its protein product is CASSQDVSGLAQYEQYF.